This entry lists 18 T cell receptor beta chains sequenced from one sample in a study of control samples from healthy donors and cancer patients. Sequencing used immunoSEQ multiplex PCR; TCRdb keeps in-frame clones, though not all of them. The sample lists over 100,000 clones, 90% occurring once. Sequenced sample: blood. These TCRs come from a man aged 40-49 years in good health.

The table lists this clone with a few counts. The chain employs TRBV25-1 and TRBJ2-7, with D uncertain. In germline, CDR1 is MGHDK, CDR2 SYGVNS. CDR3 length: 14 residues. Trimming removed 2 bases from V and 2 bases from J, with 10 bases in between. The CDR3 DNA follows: TGTGCCAGCAGTGAACCTGGCACCGCCTACGAGCAGTACTTC. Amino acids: CASSEPGTAYEQYF.

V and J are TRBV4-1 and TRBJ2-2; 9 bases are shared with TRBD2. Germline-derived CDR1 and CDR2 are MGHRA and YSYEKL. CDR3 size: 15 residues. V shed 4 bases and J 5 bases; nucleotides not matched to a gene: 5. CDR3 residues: CASSLAGAGTGELFF. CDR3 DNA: TGCGCCAGCAGCCTAGCGGGGGCTGGGACCGGGGAGCTGTTTTTT.

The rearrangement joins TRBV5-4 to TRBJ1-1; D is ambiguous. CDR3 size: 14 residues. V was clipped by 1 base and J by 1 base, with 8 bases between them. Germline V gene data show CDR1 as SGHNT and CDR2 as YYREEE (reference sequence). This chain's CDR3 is CASSLNLQNTEAFF. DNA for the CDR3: TGTGCCAGCAGCTTGAATCTGCAGAACACTGAAGCTTTCTTT. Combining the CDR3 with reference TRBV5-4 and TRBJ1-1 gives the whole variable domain ETGVTQSPTHLIKTRGQQVTLRCSSQSGHNTVSWYQQALGQGPQFIFQYYREEENGRGNFPPRFSGLQFPNYSSELNVNALELDDSALYLCASSLNLQNTEAFFGQGTRLTVV.

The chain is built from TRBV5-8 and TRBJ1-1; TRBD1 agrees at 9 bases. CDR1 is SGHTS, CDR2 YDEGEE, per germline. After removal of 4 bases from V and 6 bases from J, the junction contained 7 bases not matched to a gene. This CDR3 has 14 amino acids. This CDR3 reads CASSDYRGRPEAFF. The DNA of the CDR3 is TGTGCCAGCAGCGATTACAGGGGGCGACCTGAAGCTTTCTTT.

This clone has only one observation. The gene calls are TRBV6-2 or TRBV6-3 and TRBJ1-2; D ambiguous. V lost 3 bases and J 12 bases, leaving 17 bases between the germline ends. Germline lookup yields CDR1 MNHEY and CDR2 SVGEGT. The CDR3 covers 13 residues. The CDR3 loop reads CASSYQLGKMHTF. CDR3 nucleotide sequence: TGTGCCAGCAGTTATCAATTGGGGAAAATGCACACCTTC.

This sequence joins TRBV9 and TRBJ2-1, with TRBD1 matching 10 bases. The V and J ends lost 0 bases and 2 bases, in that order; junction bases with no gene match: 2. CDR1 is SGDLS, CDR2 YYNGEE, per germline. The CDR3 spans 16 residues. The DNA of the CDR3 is TGTGCCAGCAGCGTAGCCGGGACAGGGGCCTACAATGAGCAGTTCTTC. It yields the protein CASSVAGTGAYNEQFF.

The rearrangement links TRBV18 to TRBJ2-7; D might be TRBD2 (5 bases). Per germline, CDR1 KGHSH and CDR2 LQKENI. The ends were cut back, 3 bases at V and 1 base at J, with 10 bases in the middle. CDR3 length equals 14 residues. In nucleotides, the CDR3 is TGTGCCAGCTCACCTGGACGGGGTTCCTACGAGCAGTACTTC. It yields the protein CASSPGRGSYEQYF.

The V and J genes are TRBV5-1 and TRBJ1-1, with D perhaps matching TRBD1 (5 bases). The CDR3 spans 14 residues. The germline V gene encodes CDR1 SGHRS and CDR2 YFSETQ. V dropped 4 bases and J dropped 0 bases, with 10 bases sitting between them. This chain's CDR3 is CASSPGDMNTEAFF. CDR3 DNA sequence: TGCGCCAGCAGCCCGGGGGATATGAACACTGAAGCTTTCTTT. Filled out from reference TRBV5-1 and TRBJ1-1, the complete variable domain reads KAGVTQTPRYLIKTRGQQVTLSCSPISGHRSVSWYQQTPGQGLQFLFEYFSETQRNKGNFPGRFSGRQFSNSRSEMNVSTLELGDSALYLCASSPGDMNTEAFFGQGTRLTVV.

The CDR3 nucleotides are TGTGCCAGCAGTTCCCCAAATGGCAGATTCAGCACAGATACGCAGTATTTT. The encoded protein is CASSSPNGRFSTDTQYF. V and J are TRBV28 and TRBJ2-3, with unresolved D. The ends were cut back, 4 bases at V and 0 bases at J, with 17 bases in the middle. The CDR3 totals 17 residues. In germline, CDR1 is MDHEN, CDR2 SYDVKM.

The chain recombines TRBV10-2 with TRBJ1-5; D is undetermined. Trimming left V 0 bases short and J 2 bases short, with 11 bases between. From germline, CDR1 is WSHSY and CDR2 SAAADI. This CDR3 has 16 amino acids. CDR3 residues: CASSESLGGGNQPQHF. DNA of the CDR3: TGCGCCAGCAGTGAGTCGTTGGGTGGCGGCAATCAGCCCCAGCATTTT.

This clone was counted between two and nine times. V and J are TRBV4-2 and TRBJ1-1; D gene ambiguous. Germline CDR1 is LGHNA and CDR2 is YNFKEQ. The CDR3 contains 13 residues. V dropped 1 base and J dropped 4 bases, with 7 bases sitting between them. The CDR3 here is CASSQGASTEAFF. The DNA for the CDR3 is TGTGCCAGCAGCCAAGGGGCTAGCACTGAAGCTTTCTTT.

The CDR3 loop is CASSYRDSYEQYF. The CDR3 region has the DNA TGTGCCAGCAGTTACCGGGACAGCTACGAGCAGTACTTC. The chain is built from TRBV7-2 and TRBJ2-7; 7 bases align to TRBD1. Unmatched junction bases numbered 5, after V lost 6 bases and J lost 3 bases. CDR1 and CDR2 from the germline V gene are SGHTA and FQGNSA. This CDR3 has 13 amino acids. The complete variable domain, with remaining parts taken from reference TRBV7-2 and TRBJ2-7, reads GAGVSQSPSNKVTEKGKDVELRCDPISGHTALYWYRQSLGQGLEFLIYFQGNSAPDKSGLPSDRFSAERTGGSVSTLTIQRTQQEDSAVYLCASSYRDSYEQYFGPGTRLTVT.

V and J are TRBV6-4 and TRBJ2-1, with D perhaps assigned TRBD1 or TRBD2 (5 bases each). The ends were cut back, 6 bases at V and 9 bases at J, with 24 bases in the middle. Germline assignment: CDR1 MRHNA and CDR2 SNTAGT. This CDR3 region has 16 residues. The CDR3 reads CASSELRARDPSEQFF. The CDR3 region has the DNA TGTGCCAGCAGCGAACTAAGGGCCCGGGACCCGAGTGAGCAGTTCTTC.

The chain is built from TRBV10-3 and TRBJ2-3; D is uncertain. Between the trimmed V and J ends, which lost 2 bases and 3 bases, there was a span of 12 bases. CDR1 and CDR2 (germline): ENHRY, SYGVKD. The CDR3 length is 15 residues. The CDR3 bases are TGTGCCATCAGTGAGAGTCCGGCCGGGACAGATACGCAGTATTTT. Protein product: CAISESPAGTDTQYF.

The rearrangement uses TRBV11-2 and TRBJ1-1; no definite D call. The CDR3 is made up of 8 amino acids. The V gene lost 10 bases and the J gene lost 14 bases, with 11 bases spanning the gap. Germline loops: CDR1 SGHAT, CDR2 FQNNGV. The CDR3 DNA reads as TGTGCCAACTCGCAGGTGTTCTTT. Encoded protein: CANSQVFF.

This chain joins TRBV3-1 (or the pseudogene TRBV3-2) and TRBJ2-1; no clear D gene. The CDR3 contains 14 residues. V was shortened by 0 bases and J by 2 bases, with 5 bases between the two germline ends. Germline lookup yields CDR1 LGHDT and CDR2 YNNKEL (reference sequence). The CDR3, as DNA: TGTGCCAGCAGCCAAGACAGAACCTACAATGAGCAGTTCTTC. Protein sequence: CASSQDRTYNEQFF.

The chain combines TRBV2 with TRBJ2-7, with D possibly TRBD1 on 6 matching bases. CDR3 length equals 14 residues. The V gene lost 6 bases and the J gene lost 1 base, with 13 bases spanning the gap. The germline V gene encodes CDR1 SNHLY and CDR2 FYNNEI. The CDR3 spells CASREDSASYEQYF. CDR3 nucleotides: TGTGCCAGCAGGGAGGACAGCGCGTCCTACGAGCAGTACTTC.

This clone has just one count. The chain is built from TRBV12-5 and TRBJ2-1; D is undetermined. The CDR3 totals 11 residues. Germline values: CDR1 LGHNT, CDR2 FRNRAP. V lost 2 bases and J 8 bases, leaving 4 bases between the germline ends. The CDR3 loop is CASGLLDEQFF. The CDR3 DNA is TGTGCTAGTGGTTTGCTCGATGAGCAGTTCTTC.